The 24 T cell receptor beta chains in this list originate from one sample, sequenced in a study of tumor-infiltrating lymphocytes in primary liver carcinoma. Starting material for RNA and DNA co-extraction consisted of roughly 19-30 mg of unsorted bulk tissue. Researchers generated TCR beta cDNA from around 0.55 ug of total RNA, relying on a constant-region primer. Slightly modified ARM-PCR with three nested multiplex PCR rounds yielded TCR beta libraries. Investigators reported that the first two PCR rounds, at approximately 11 cycles each, used TRBV1-TRBV30 forward primers with a C-beta reverse primer. TCRdb re-called the multiplex PCR reads with MiXCR, one entry per CDR3 protein. The sample has approximately 190,000 distinct CDR3 sequences; approximately 80% are singletons. Sequenced input: tumor tissue from primary liver carcinoma. The receptors derive from a man between 40 and 49 years old with primary liver carcinoma and hepatitis B virus infection.

V and J are TRBV6-2 or TRBV6-3 and TRBJ2-1, with TRBD2 matching over 11 bases. There are 15 residues in the CDR3. In germline, CDR1 is MNHEY, CDR2 SVGEGT. The J segment lost 5 bases and the V segment lost 8 bases, leaving 8 bases of the junction unmatched. In DNA form, the CDR3 reads TGTGCCAGCTTACGTAGCGGGAGGGCCGACAATGAGCAGTTCTTC. Amino acids: CASLRSGRADNEQFF.

This chain connects TRBV5-4 to TRBJ2-1; the D gene is possibly TRBD1 (6 bases). The germline gives CDR1 SGHNT, CDR2 YYREEE (reference sequence). This CDR3 is 14 amino acids long. CDR3: CARSSSGTYNEQFF. The DNA of the CDR3 is TGTGCAAGGAGCTCCTCTGGGACATACAATGAGCAGTTCTTC.

This clonotype showed up just once. A read error may explain this, as a much larger clone is one base away. The CDR3 nucleotides are TGTGCCAGCAGTCCACCCGGGATGGGCACCTTTGGCAATGAGCAGTTCTTC. Its protein is CASSPPGMGTFGNEQFF. J is TRBJ2-1 and V is TRBV28; perhaps TRBD2 as D (5 bases). The CDR3 length is 17 residues. Looked up from germline, CDR1 is MDHEN and CDR2 is SYDVKM. The V end lost 5 bases, the J end lost 6 bases, and 23 bases lay between the germline ends.

This clonotype was observed once. A junction boundary mismatches the germline segment, possibly from a read error. The chain links TRBV12-3 or TRBV12-4 to TRBJ2-1, with 8 bases matching TRBD1. The J call may be wrong; the DNA end is better matched by TRBJ2-7. This CDR3 is 13 amino acids long. The CDR3 DNA reads as TGTGTCAGCAGTTTATCCGACAGGGGAGAGCAGTACTTC. It is translated as CVSSLSDRGEQYF.

The J gene is TRBJ2-1, the V gene TRBV24-1; 8 bases match TRBD2. Germline CDR1 reads KGHDR; CDR2 reads SFDVKD. The junction had 2 bases not matched to a gene; V was cut back by 4 bases and J by 1 base. The CDR3 length is 15 residues. The CDR3 here is CATSDSGGSYNEQFF. The DNA for the CDR3 is TGTGCCACCAGTGACTCGGGAGGGTCCTACAATGAGCAGTTCTTC.

The V and J genes are TRBV11-2 and TRBJ2-7; unclear D gene. Germline-derived CDR1 and CDR2 are SGHAT and FQNNGV. This CDR3 is 15 amino acids long. Trimming took 3 bases from V and 8 from J, leaving 20 bases between them. The CDR3 nucleotides are TGTGCCAGCAGCTTGGGAATAAGCCCTACGGAAAAGCAGTACTTC. Protein product: CASSLGISPTEKQYF. The full variable domain, its missing parts supplied by reference TRBV11-2 and TRBJ2-7, is EAGVAQSPRYKIIEKRQSVAFWCNPISGHATLYWYQQILGQGPKLLIQFQNNGVVDDSQLPKDRFSAERLKGVDSTLKIQPAKLEDSAVYLCASSLGISPTEKQYFGPGTRLTVT.

The chain joins TRBV12-3 or TRBV12-4 to TRBJ2-5; TRBD1 matches 9 bases. The CDR3 is 15 residues long. The J segment lost 6 bases and the V segment lost 9 bases, leaving 14 bases of the junction unmatched. This CDR3 reads CARRPGETGGQTQYF. The CDR3 DNA reads as TGTGCCAGAAGACCCGGTGAGACAGGGGGGCAGACCCAGTACTTC.

This clonotype was counted a few times. This sequence may be a read error, since a much larger clone differs from it by one base. The chain combines TRBV4-1 with TRBJ1-2; perhaps TRBD1 as D (6 bases). This CDR3 region has 12 residues. The germline CDR1 and CDR2 sequences are MGHRA and YSYEKL. The CDR3, as DNA: TGCGTCAGCAGCCAATCAGGGGATGGCTACACCTTC. This gives the protein CVSSQSGDGYTF.

With respect to this clonotype: At one end, the junction sequence differs from germline, possibly due to a read error. The V gene is TRBV6-1, the J gene TRBJ2-5; 8 bases map to TRBD2. The CDR3 runs to 14 residues. CDR1 is MNHNS, CDR2 SASEGT, per germline. CDR3 in amino acids: CASSKGLVQETQYF. The DNA for the CDR3 is TGTGCCAGCAGTAAGGGACTAGTTCAAGAGACCCAGTATTTC.

Points on this clonotype: A single base separates this from a much larger clone, so it may be a read error. V and J are TRBV28 and TRBJ1-3, with D possibly matching TRBD1 (5 bases). The CDR3 is 15 residues long. The ends were cut back, 5 bases at V and 6 bases at J, with 17 bases in the middle. Germline V gene sequence: CDR1 MDHEN, CDR2 SYDVKM. The CDR3 bases are TGTGCCAGCAGTCCGAGTACAGGAACTGCAAACACCATATATTTT. This translates into CASSPSTGTANTIYF.

To note about this clonotype: Mismatch with germline at one junction end may stem from a read error. This rearrangement joins TRBV7-7 to TRBJ2-2; D possibly corresponds to TRBD1 (6 bases). Germline V gives CDR1 SSHAT, CDR2 FNYEAQ (reference sequence). This CDR3 has 12 residues. DNA for the CDR3: TGTGCCAGCAGCCCAGGGGCCGGGGAGCTGTCTTTT. Residues: CASSPGAGELSF.

V and J are TRBV11-2 and TRBJ2-3; D possibly corresponds to TRBD2 (6 bases). The V gene lost 3 bases and the J gene lost 15 bases, with 28 bases spanning the gap. Germline assignment: CDR1 SGHAT and CDR2 FQNNGV. This CDR3 is 16 amino acids long. CDR3 residues: CASSFLARALTDTHYF. CDR3 coding DNA: TGTGCCAGCAGCTTCCTAGCGAGAGCACTCACAGATACACACTATTTT.

As to this clonotype: Without the conserved terminal phenylalanine or tryptophan, this CDR3 likely stems from a read error. The chain couples TRBV6-2 or TRBV6-3 to TRBJ2-1, with 9 bases lining up with TRBD2. The CDR3 totals 15 residues. Germline CDR1 is MNHEY and CDR2 is SVGEGT. The ends lost 7 bases at V and 4 bases at J; junction bases unmatched: 8. CDR3 in amino acids: CASNSGLALYNEQFS. DNA of the CDR3: TGTGCCAGCAACTCCGGACTAGCGCTATACAATGAGCAGTTCTCC.

In regard to this clonotype: The conserved closing phenylalanine or tryptophan is absent in this CDR3, likely reflecting a read error. The chain joins TRBV10-3 to TRBJ2-1, with D tentatively TRBD1 or TRBD2 (6 bases each). Germline-derived CDR1 and CDR2 are ENHRY and SYGVKD. V dropped 9 bases and J dropped 4 bases, with 16 bases sitting between them. The CDR3 loop spans 14 amino acids. CDR3 bases: TGTGCCATTCAACAGGGAGGCATTTACAATGAGCAGTTCCTT. The encoded protein is CAIQQGGIYNEQFL.

With respect to this clonotype: The junction shows a germline mismatch at one end, possibly a read error. V is TRBV29-1 and J is TRBJ2-5; TRBD2 is a possible D gene (5 bases). Germline values: CDR1 SQVTM, CDR2 ANQGSEA. The length of the CDR3 is 14 residues. The CDR3 DNA is TGCGGCGTTGAAGATAAGGCTAGTGGGGAGACCAAGTACTTC. Amino acid sequence: CGVEDKASGETKYF. Full variable domain (rest looked up from reference TRBV29-1 and TRBJ2-5): SAVISQKPSRDICQRGTSLTIQCQVDSQVTMMFWYRQQPGQSLTLIATANQGSEATYESGFVIDKFPISRPNLTFSTLTVSNMSPEDSSIYLCGVEDKASGETKYFGPGTRLLVL.

This clonotype qualifies as medium-sized. V and J are TRBV12-3 or TRBV12-4 and TRBJ2-5; D is unclear. Trimming shortened V by 4 bases and J by 5 bases, and 14 bases separated the two germline ends. This CDR3 has 14 residues. The CDR3 loop is CASSSERTGETQYF. CDR3 DNA: TGTGCCAGCAGTTCAGAGCGTACCGGGGAGACCCAGTACTTC.

A remark on this clonotype: Mismatch with germline at one junction end may stem from a read error. The J gene is TRBJ2-7, the V gene TRBV6-1; D gene ambiguous. The CDR3 totals 16 residues. Germline loops: CDR1 MNHNS, CDR2 SASEGT. In DNA, the CDR3 is TGTGCCACCAGTCGCTCAACGGCTGCGAGCTCCTATGAGCAGTACTTC. It yields the protein CATSRSTAASSYEQYF.

This clonotype was picked up a small number of times. Mismatch with germline at one junction end may stem from a read error. The chain uses TRBV6-5 and TRBJ2-7; 12 nucleotides match TRBD2. CDR1 and CDR2 (germline): MNHEY, SVGAGI. The CDR3 runs to 15 residues. The CDR3: CAGSWTSGNSYEQYF. For the CDR3, the DNA is TGTGCCGGCAGTTGGACTAGCGGGAACTCCTACGAGCAGTACTTC.

In the case of this clonotype: The junction does not match germline at one end; this may be a read error. The chain is built from TRBV6-1 and TRBJ2-7, with D maybe TRBD1 (5 bases). Germline CDR1 reads MNHNS; CDR2 reads SASEGT. The CDR3 is made up of 13 amino acids. The chain's CDR3 is CASSERQTYEQSF. CDR3 in DNA: TGTGCCAGCAGTGAAAGACAGACCTACGAGCAGAGCTTC.

As for this clonotype: A read error may explain this, as a much larger clone is one base away. The chain has TRBV30 and TRBJ2-7; perhaps TRBD2 as D (6 bases). The CDR3 runs to 15 residues. V was trimmed by 2 bases and J by 3 bases, leaving 17 bases between them. CDR1 and CDR2 (germline): GTSNPN, SVGIG (reference sequence). This CDR3 is CAWSPVGWGDYEQYF. The CDR3 nucleotides are TGTGCCTGGAGTCCCGTCGGGTGGGGGGACTACGAGCAGTACTTC.

A remark on this clonotype: Since the CDR3 does not end with the conserved phenylalanine or tryptophan, this likely comes from a read error. This chain uses TRBV12-3 or TRBV12-4 with TRBJ1-4; D possibly corresponds to TRBD1 (5 bases). This CDR3 spans 13 amino acids. The CDR3 reads CASTLAGTEKLFS. DNA for the CDR3: TGTGCCAGCACTTTAGCTGGGACTGAGAAACTGTTTTCT.

The V and J genes are TRBV6-1 and TRBJ1-1, with 7 bases fitting TRBD1. The CDR3 has 16 amino acids. Germline V lookup: CDR1 MNHNS, CDR2 SASEGT. J lost 0 bases, V lost 6 bases, and 10 bases had no gene match. The DNA for the CDR3 is TGTGCCAGCAGGAAAGGGACAGTTCTAATGAACACTGAAGCTTTCTTT. As protein: CASRKGTVLMNTEAFF.

This chain joins TRBV29-1 and TRBJ1-6; D gene uncertain. The CDR3 is 13 residues long. V lost 7 bases and J lost 15, with 22 bases in between. Per germline, CDR1 SQVTM and CDR2 ANQGSEA. CDR3 nucleotides: TGCAGCGCTTCCAAGGCCAGAAATTCATGCCTCCACTTT. The encoded protein is CSASKARNSCLHF.

Regarding this clonotype: The junction shows a germline mismatch at one end, possibly a read error. The chain links TRBV12-3 or TRBV12-4 to TRBJ2-1; D is possibly TRBD1 or TRBD2 (7 bases each). This CDR3 comprises 13 residues. CDR3 loop: CASSQGGRDKHFF. DNA for the CDR3: TGTGCCAGCAGCCAGGGGGGGAGGGATAAGCATTTTTTC.